Shown below are 26 T cell receptor beta chains from a single sample sequenced in a study of blood T cell repertoires in COVID-19. TCRdb's copy holds only in-frame clones and misses some; the assay was immunoSEQ multiplex PCR. This table has 380,000 or so clones, roughly 90% appearing once. Input material: peripheral blood. The receptors were sampled from a man aged 40-55 years with acute or convalescent COVID-19.

This rearrangement joins TRBV10-3 to TRBJ2-2, with TRBD2 identical over 11 bases. V lost 0 bases to trimming and J lost 4 bases; unmatched junction nucleotides: 4. Germline V gives CDR1 ENHRY, CDR2 SYGVKD. There are 17 residues in the CDR3. CDR3 bases: TGTGCCATCAGTGAGTCGTTACTAGCGGGGGCCACCGGGGAGCTGTTTTTT. It translates to CAISESLLAGATGELFF.

The chain links TRBV5-1 to TRBJ1-1; 7 nucleotides line up with TRBD1. This CDR3 region has 14 residues. CDR1 SGHRS and CDR2 YFSETQ come from the germline V gene. V lost 0 bases to trimming and J lost 5 bases; unmatched junction nucleotides: 4. CDR3 sequence: CASSLEGTETEAFF. In DNA, the CDR3 is TGCGCCAGCAGCTTGGAGGGGACAGAGACTGAAGCTTTCTTT.

V is TRBV7-2 and J is TRBJ1-2, with D unresolved. Germline V CDR1 and CDR2: SGHTA, FQGNSA. V was shortened by 2 bases and J by 3 bases, with 13 bases between the two germline ends. The CDR3 is 15 amino acids. The CDR3 is CASSLRLGRDYGYTF. CDR3 sequence (DNA): TGTGCCAGCAGCTTACGGTTGGGCAGAGACTATGGCTACACCTTC.

The chain combines TRBV5-1 with TRBJ2-1; TRBD1 aligns across 7 bases. The CDR3 runs to 15 residues. The V and J ends lost 5 bases and 8 bases, in that order; junction bases with no gene match: 13. Germline CDR1 is SGHRS and CDR2 is YFSETQ. This CDR3 is CASSYGTALRDEQFF. The CDR3 DNA follows: TGCGCCAGCAGTTACGGGACAGCCTTAAGGGATGAGCAGTTCTTC.

The chain combines TRBV5-1 with TRBJ1-1; 7 bases match TRBD1. The trim removed 0 bases at V and 0 bases at J, leaving 8 bases unmatched. The CDR3 is made up of 17 amino acids. In germline, CDR1 is SGHRS, CDR2 YFSETQ. DNA for the CDR3: TGCGCCAGCAGCTTGGCCGGGCAGGGGGTAATGAACACTGAAGCTTTCTTT. This gives the protein CASSLAGQGVMNTEAFF.

V is TRBV3-1 (or the pseudogene TRBV3-2) and J is TRBJ1-2; unclear D gene. Germline V lookup: CDR1 LGHDT, CDR2 YNNKEL (reference sequence). Trimming pared 0 bases from V and 0 bases from J, leaving 14 bases between. The CDR3 has 17 amino acids. The CDR3 DNA reads TGTGCCAGCAGCCAAGATCCCCTCCGCCACTCTAACTATGGCTACACCTTC. This translates into CASSQDPLRHSNYGYTF.

In this sample, this clone turned up once. V gene TRBV5-4 combines with J gene TRBJ1-2, with TRBD1 matching 8 bases. Germline V gene data show CDR1 as SGHNT and CDR2 as YYREEE (reference sequence). This CDR3 comprises 13 residues. V lost 4 bases and J lost 8; bases outside the gene matches: 7. As DNA, the CDR3 is TGTGCCAGCAGCCGGACAGGGCAAGGAGGCTACACCTTC. It codes for CASSRTGQGGYTF. The whole variable domain, remainder taken from reference TRBV5-4 and TRBJ1-2, is ETGVTQSPTHLIKTRGQQVTLRCSSQSGHNTVSWYQQALGQGPQFIFQYYREEENGRGNFPPRFSGLQFPNYSSELNVNALELDDSALYLCASSRTGQGGYTFGSGTRLTVV.

This rearrangement joins TRBV7-3 to TRBJ1-2; D may be TRBD1 (5 bases). The CDR3 loop spans 18 amino acids. With 6 bases removed from V and 3 bases from J, the gap between germline ends came to 26 bases. CDR1 and CDR2 from the germline V gene are SGHTA and FQGTGA. The CDR3 bases are TGTGCCAGCAGGGTCCTCCCGCGCTGGCAGGGTGGGTACTATGGCTACACCTTC. Residues: CASRVLPRWQGGYYGYTF.

This chain uses TRBV3-1 (or the pseudogene TRBV3-2) with TRBJ2-3; D is possibly TRBD1 (5 bases). The V end was cut by 1 base, the J end by 6 bases, with 14 bases between. CDR1 and CDR2 (germline): LGHDT, YNNKEL (reference sequence). The CDR3 extends over 15 amino acids. The CDR3 loop reads CASSQVRQKGDTQYF. The CDR3 bases are TGTGCCAGCAGCCAAGTCCGTCAAAAGGGGGATACGCAGTATTTT.

The chain links TRBV6-1 to TRBJ2-7, with 7 nucleotides matching TRBD1. Per germline, CDR1 MNHNS and CDR2 SASEGT. J was trimmed by 2 bases and V by 1 base; bases with no gene match: 5. This CDR3 has 15 residues. CDR3 sequence reads: CASSEGDSVAYEQYF. CDR3 nucleotide sequence: TGTGCCAGCAGTGAAGGGGACAGCGTTGCCTACGAGCAGTACTTC.

There are a few counts of this clone. The chain has TRBV30 and TRBJ2-7; possible D gene TRBD1, 5 bases. Per the germline V gene, CDR1 is GTSNPN and CDR2 is SVGIG (reference sequence). There are 13 residues in the CDR3. Trimming stripped 4 bases from V and 3 bases from J, with 13 bases between. CDR3 DNA sequence: TGTGCCTGGACCAAACCAGGGCTCTACGAGCAGTACTTC. Residues: CAWTKPGLYEQYF. The complete variable domain, with remaining parts taken from reference TRBV30 and TRBJ2-7, reads SQTIHQWPATLVQPVGSPLSLECTVEGTSNPNLYWYRQAAGRGLQLLFYSVGIGQISSEVPQNLSASRPQDRQFILSSKKLLLSDSGFYLCAWTKPGLYEQYFGPGTRLTVT.

The genes are TRBV7-8 and TRBJ1-6; D not resolved. The CDR3 contains 16 residues. V lost 3 bases and J lost 0, with 9 bases in between. The V gene's germline CDR1 is SGHVS and CDR2 FQNEAQ. Here the CDR3 reads CASSLGGSSYNSPLHF. The CDR3 nucleotides are TGTGCCAGCAGCTTGGGAGGTAGCTCCTATAATTCACCCCTCCACTTT.

Of note for this clone: Other DNA sequences of this sample code for an identical CDR3. J is TRBJ1-1 and V is TRBV5-1; tentatively, D is TRBD1 (5 bases). Germline V CDR1 and CDR2: SGHRS, YFSETQ. Trimming stripped 0 bases from V and 1 base from J, with 13 bases between. The CDR3 extends over 16 amino acids. The CDR3 region is CASSLEGAPSNTEAFF. The CDR3 coding sequence is TGCGCCAGCAGCTTGGAAGGGGCTCCATCGAACACTGAAGCTTTCTTT.

This clone was seen a handful of times. The chain joins TRBV21-1 to TRBJ2-1; whether TRBD2, the table's D call, matches the DNA was not checked. TRBV21-1 is assigned pseudogene status. The CDR3 is made up of 14 amino acids. DNA of the CDR3: TGTGCCAGCAGCAAACGGGGTTACTACAATGAGCAGTTCTTC. Protein: CASSKRGYYNEQFF.

The genes are TRBV9 and TRBJ1-3; 7 nucleotides line up with TRBD1. CDR1 is SGDLS, CDR2 YYNGEE, per germline. Unmatched junction bases numbered 6, after V lost 0 bases and J lost 0 bases. The CDR3 loop spans 17 amino acids. Here the CDR3 DNA reads TGTGCCAGCAGCGTAGCTTTGGCAGGGGGCTCTGGAAACACCATATATTTT. This gives the protein CASSVALAGGSGNTIYF.

V gene TRBV2 combines with J gene TRBJ2-1, with 11 bases aligning to TRBD2. The CDR3 consists of 19 residues. Looked up from germline, CDR1 is SNHLY and CDR2 is FYNNEI. The J segment lost 6 bases and the V segment lost 8 bases, leaving 21 bases of the junction unmatched. The CDR3 region has the DNA TGTGCCAGCTCTCCGGGACTAGCGGAGGGTACATCACGGGGCAATGAGCAGTTCTTC. Amino acid sequence: CASSPGLAEGTSRGNEQFF.

V usage is TRBV18 and J usage is TRBJ2-5; D might be TRBD2 (6 bases). V was shortened by 6 bases and J by 10 bases, with 18 bases between the two germline ends. Germline CDR1 KGHSH, CDR2 LQKENI. The CDR3 runs 13 residues. The CDR3 spells CASSTDWRADQYF. CDR3 sequence (DNA): TGTGCCAGCTCTACTGACTGGAGGGCTGACCAGTACTTC.

This chain links TRBV9 with TRBJ1-2; 7 nucleotides align to TRBD1. There are 18 residues in the CDR3. The J segment lost 4 bases and the V segment lost 4 bases, leaving 19 bases of the junction unmatched. The germline CDR1 and CDR2 sequences are SGDLS and YYNGEE. CDR3 residues: CASSHPAGATGFSYGYTF. The CDR3 DNA is TGTGCCAGCAGCCACCCAGCCGGGGCGACAGGGTTCAGCTATGGCTACACCTTC.

The chain recombines TRBV4-1 with TRBJ2-3; D call uncertain. Germline CDR1 is MGHRA and CDR2 is YSYEKL. This CDR3 has 14 amino acids. Trimming stripped 3 bases from V and 1 base from J, with 8 bases between. CDR3 in DNA: TGCGCCAGCAGCCATCCGGTCGGCACAGATACGCAGTATTTT. Translation gives CASSHPVGTDTQYF.

The table lists this clone with a count of one. The V gene is TRBV5-6, the J gene TRBJ1-5, with 9 bases identical to TRBD1. The CDR3 is 17 amino acids. Germline values: CDR1 SGHDT, CDR2 YYEEEE. J lost 3 bases, V lost 2 bases, and 9 bases had no gene match. The CDR3 region is CASSFGTGSWNNQPQHF. The CDR3 bases are TGTGCCAGCAGCTTCGGGACAGGGAGTTGGAACAATCAGCCCCAGCATTTT. The full variable domain, in which reference TRBV5-6 and TRBJ1-5 provide the parts outside the CDR3, is DAGVTQSPTHLIKTRGQQVTLRCSPKSGHDTVSWYQQALGQGPQFIFQYYEEEERQRGNFPDRFSGHQFPNYSSELNVNALLLGDSALYLCASSFGTGSWNNQPQHFGDGTRLSIL.

V is TRBV10-3 and J is TRBJ1-3; 10 bases align to TRBD1. In germline, CDR1 is ENHRY, CDR2 SYGVKD. V shed 1 base and J 8 bases; nucleotides not matched to a gene: 14. CDR3 size: 18 residues. The CDR3 reads CAISELWDRGQEGDTIYF. The CDR3 DNA follows: TGTGCCATCAGTGAGTTGTGGGACAGGGGACAAGAAGGAGACACCATATATTTT.

The V and J genes are TRBV5-1 and TRBJ2-7; 7 positions match TRBD1. CDR1 is SGHRS and CDR2 is YFSETQ in the germline V gene. This CDR3 contains 15 residues. V dropped 0 bases and J dropped 4; count of bases not matched to a gene: 7. This CDR3 reads CASSLEGTAFYEQYF. The CDR3 region has the DNA TGCGCCAGCAGCTTGGAGGGGACAGCGTTTTACGAGCAGTACTTC.

This rearrangement joins TRBV14 to TRBJ2-7, with D uncertain. V lost 2 bases, J lost 0 bases, and 14 bases lay in between. This CDR3 comprises 16 residues. The germline gives CDR1 SGHDN, CDR2 FVKESK. CDR3 DNA sequence: TGTGCCAGCAGCCAATATATATCGTCGAGCTCCTACGAGCAGTACTTC. It specifies CASSQYISSSSYEQYF.

The chain uses TRBV30 and TRBJ1-5; 10 positions match TRBD1. V shed 2 bases, J shed 7 bases, and the junction held 8 bases outside the gene matches. CDR1 and CDR2 (germline): GTSNPN, SVGIG (reference sequence). The CDR3 is 15 amino acids. This CDR3 reads CAWSFDRGLGQPQHF. Written as DNA, the CDR3 is TGTGCCTGGAGTTTCGACAGGGGGCTTGGACAGCCCCAGCATTTT. Together with reference TRBV30 and TRBJ1-5, the CDR3 gives the full variable domain: SQTIHQWPATLVQPVGSPLSLECTVEGTSNPNLYWYRQAAGRGLQLLFYSVGIGQISSEVPQNLSASRPQDRQFILSSKKLLLSDSGFYLCAWSFDRGLGQPQHFGDGTRLSIL.

V usage is TRBV19 and J usage is TRBJ2-7; D possibly corresponds to TRBD2 (7 bases). CDR1 and CDR2 from the germline V gene are LNHDA and SQIVND (reference sequence). The CDR3 contains 13 residues. Trimming cost V 3 bases and J 11 bases, with 17 bases left between them. The CDR3 DNA is TGTGCCAGTAGTATCGAAGGGGGGGCGAAAGAGTACTTC. Its protein is CASSIEGGAKEYF.

The V and J genes are TRBV19 and TRBJ1-2; D might be TRBD1 (6 bases). CDR3 length: 17 residues. The germline gives CDR1 LNHDA, CDR2 SQIVND (reference sequence). V shed 5 bases and J shed 0 bases, with 19 bases lying between them. In nucleotides, the CDR3 is TGTGCCAGTAGTCCGCCCCTTCCGACAGGTACTAACTATGGCTACACCTTC. Its translation: CASSPPLPTGTNYGYTF.